This T cell receptor (beta chain) was sequenced during a study of cytomegalovirus exposure and HLA in healthy donors. Study-level findings and limits: In a later analysis, productive TCRs from donors in an Asian-associated ancestry cluster reportedly carried fewer N-insertions than the cohort mean. Association of a missense DCLRE1C variant with TCR beta V- and J-gene trimming was reported in a later analysis. Per published accounts, TCR beta sequences correctly predicted the HLA-A and HLA-B alleles of most subjects.

For this clone: As yet, its antigen is unknown. This sequence may be a read error, since a much larger clone differs from it by one base.

This CDR3 has 13 residues. The V gene lost 5 bases and the J gene lost 0 bases, with 6 bases spanning the gap. Germline CDR1 MDHEN, CDR2 SYDVKM. PCR involved 60 Vbeta and 13 Jbeta primers. Sequencing was performed with immunoSEQ multiplex PCR; in TCRdb, only in-frame clones are kept and a portion is missing. The sample includes some 130,000 clones, about four fifths of them seen just once. The source is a man aged 18 to 29 in good health and CMV-seronegative. The sample was PBMCs. This chain links TRBV28 with TRBJ2-3; D perhaps matches TRBD2 (5 bases). The CDR3 spells CASSRTSTDTQYF. CDR3 nucleotide sequence: TGTGCCAGCAGTCGGACTAGCACAGATACGCAGTATTTT.